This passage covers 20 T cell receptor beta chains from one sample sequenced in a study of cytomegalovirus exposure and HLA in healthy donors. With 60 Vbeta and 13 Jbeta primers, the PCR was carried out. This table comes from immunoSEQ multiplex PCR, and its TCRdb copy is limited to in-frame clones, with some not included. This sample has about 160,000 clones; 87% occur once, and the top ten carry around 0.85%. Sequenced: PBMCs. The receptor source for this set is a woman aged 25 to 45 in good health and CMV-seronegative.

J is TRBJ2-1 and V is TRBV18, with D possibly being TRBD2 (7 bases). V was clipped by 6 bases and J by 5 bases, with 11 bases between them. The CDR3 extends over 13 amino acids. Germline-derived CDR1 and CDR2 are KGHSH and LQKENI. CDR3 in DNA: TGTGCCAGCTCCCCGGGGGGCGACAATGAGCAGTTCTTC. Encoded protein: CASSPGGDNEQFF.

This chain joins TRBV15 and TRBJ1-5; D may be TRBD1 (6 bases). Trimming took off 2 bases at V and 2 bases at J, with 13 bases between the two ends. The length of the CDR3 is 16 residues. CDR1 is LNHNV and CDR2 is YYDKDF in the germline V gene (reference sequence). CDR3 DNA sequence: TGTGCCACCAGCAGATCCCGGGGGGCCCGCAATCAGCCCCAGCATTTT. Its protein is CATSRSRGARNQPQHF.

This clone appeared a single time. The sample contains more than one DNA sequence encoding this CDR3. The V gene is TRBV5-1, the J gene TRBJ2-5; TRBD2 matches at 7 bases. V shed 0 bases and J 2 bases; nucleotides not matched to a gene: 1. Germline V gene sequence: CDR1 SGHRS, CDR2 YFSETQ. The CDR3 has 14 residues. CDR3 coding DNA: TGCGCCAGCAGCTTGGCTAGCGGACAAGAGACCCAGTACTTC. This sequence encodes CASSLASGQETQYF.

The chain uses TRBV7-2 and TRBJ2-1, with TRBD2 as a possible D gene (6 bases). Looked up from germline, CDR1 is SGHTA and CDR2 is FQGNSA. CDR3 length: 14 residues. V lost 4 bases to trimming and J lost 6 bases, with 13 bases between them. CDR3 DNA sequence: TGTGCCAGCAGCTGGAGGGCAGGCTCCAATGAGCAGTTCTTC. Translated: CASSWRAGSNEQFF.

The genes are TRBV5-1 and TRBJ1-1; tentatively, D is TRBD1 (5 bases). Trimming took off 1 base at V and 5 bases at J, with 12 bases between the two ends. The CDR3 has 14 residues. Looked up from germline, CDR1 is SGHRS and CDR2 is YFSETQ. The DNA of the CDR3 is TGCGCCAGCAGCTTGAGGCAGGGCCGTACTGAAGCTTTCTTT. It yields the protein CASSLRQGRTEAFF. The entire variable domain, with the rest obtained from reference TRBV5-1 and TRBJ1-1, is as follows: KAGVTQTPRYLIKTRGQQVTLSCSPISGHRSVSWYQQTPGQGLQFLFEYFSETQRNKGNFPGRFSGRQFSNSRSEMNVSTLELGDSALYLCASSLRQGRTEAFFGQGTRLTVV.

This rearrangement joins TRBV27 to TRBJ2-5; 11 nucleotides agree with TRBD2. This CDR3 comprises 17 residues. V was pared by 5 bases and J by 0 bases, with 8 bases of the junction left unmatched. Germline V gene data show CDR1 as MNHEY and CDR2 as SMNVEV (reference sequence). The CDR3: CASSPYWTSGHQETQYF. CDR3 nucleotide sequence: TGTGCCAGCAGTCCTTACTGGACTAGCGGGCACCAAGAGACCCAGTACTTC.

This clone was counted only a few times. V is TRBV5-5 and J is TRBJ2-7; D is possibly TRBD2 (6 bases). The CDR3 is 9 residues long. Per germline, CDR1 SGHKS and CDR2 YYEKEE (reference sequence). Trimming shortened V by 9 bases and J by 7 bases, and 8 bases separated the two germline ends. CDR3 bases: TGTGCCATGGCGGGGGAGCAGTACTTC. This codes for CAMAGEQYF.

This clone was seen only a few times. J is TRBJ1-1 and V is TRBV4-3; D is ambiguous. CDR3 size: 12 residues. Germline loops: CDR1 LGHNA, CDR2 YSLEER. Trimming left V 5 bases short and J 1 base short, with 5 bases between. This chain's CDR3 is CASSWANTEAFF. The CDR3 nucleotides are TGCGCCAGCAGCTGGGCGAACACTGAAGCTTTCTTT.

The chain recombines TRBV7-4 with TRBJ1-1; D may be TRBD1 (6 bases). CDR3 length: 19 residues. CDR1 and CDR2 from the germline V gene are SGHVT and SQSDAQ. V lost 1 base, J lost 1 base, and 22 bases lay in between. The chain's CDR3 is CASSLGKRGTTPRNTEAFF. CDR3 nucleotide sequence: TGTGCCAGCAGCTTAGGGAAGAGGGGGACAACCCCTCGGAACACTGAAGCTTTCTTT.

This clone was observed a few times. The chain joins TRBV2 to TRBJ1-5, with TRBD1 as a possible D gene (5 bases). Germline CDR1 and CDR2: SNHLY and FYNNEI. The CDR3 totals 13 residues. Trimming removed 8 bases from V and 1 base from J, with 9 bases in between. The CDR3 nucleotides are TGTGCCAGCTGCGGGGGGAGCAATCAGCCCCAGCATTTT. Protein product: CASCGGSNQPQHF.

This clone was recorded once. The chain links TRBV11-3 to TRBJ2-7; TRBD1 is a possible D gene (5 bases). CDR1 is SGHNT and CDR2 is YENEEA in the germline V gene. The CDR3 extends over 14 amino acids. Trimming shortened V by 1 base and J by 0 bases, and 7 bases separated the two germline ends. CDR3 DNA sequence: TGTGCCAGCAGCTTAGGGGGCAGCTCCTACGAGCAGTACTTC. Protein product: CASSLGGSSYEQYF.

The DNA of the CDR3 is TGCAGCGTCCATAGCTCGGGGACTCATGAAAAACTGTTTTTT. This encodes CSVHSSGTHEKLFF. The chain uses TRBV29-1 and TRBJ1-4; weak D call: TRBD1 (5 bases). CDR3 length: 14 residues. The germline CDR1 and CDR2 sequences are SQVTM and ANQGSEA. The V end lost 6 bases, the J end lost 6 bases, and 17 bases lay between the germline ends.

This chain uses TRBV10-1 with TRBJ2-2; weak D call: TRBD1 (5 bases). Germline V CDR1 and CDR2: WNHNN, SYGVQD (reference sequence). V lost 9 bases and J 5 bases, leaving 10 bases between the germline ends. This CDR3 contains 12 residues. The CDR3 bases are TGCGCCAGTGCAAAGGGGACCGGGGAGCTGTTTTTT. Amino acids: CASAKGTGELFF.

The CDR3 here is CAWSVGGPYEQYF. The DNA for the CDR3 is TGTGCCTGGAGTGTGGGGGGACCCTACGAGCAGTACTTC. The chain uses TRBV30 and TRBJ2-7; possibly TRBD2 for D (6 bases). CDR1 GTSNPN and CDR2 SVGIG come from the germline V gene (reference sequence). Trimming pared 0 bases from V and 2 bases from J, leaving 8 bases between. The CDR3 totals 13 residues.

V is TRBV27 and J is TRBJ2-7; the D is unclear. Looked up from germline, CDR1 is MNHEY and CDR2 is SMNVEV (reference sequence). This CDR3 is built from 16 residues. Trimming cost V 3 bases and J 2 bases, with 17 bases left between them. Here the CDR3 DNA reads TGTGCCAGCAGTTTTTTGAACTTCCAAATACCCTACGAGCAGTACTTC. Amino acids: CASSFLNFQIPYEQYF.

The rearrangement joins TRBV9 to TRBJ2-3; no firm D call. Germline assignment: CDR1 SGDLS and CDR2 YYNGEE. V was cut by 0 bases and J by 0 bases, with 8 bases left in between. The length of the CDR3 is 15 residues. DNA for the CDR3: TGTGCCAGCAGCGTAGTAGGAGAGAGCACAGATACGCAGTATTTT. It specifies CASSVVGESTDTQYF.

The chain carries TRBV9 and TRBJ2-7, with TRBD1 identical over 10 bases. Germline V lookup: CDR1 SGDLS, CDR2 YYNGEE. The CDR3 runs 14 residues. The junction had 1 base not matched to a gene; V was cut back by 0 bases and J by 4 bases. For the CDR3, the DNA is TGTGCCAGCAGCGTAGCGGGACAGGGGTACGAGCAGTACTTC. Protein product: CASSVAGQGYEQYF.

CDR3 DNA sequence: TGTGCCACCCGAGCCGGACTCAGCTCCTACGAGCAGTACTTC. As protein: CATRAGLSSYEQYF. This chain joins TRBV6-5 and TRBJ2-7; a possible D gene is TRBD2 (5 bases). V was cut by 10 bases and J by 0 bases, with 16 bases left in between. Germline V CDR1 and CDR2: MNHEY, SVGAGI. This CDR3 is 14 amino acids long.

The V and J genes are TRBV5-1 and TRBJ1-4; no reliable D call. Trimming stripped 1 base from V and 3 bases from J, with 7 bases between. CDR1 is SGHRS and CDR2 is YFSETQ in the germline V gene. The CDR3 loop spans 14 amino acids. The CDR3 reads CASSLMASNEKLFF. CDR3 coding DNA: TGCGCCAGCAGCTTGATGGCCTCTAATGAAAAACTGTTTTTT.

This CDR3 reads CASSSLRDREFNYGYTF. In DNA form, the CDR3 reads TGTGCCAGCAGCTCCCTCAGGGACAGGGAGTTTAACTATGGCTACACCTTC. The chain employs TRBV13 and TRBJ1-2; 9 positions agree with TRBD1. The CDR3 runs 17 residues. The V gene end was trimmed by 4 bases and the J gene end by 1 base; junction bases not matched to a gene: 10. Germline CDR1 PRHDT, CDR2 FYEKMQ (reference sequence).